These 12 T cell receptor beta chains came from one sample sequenced in a study of siplizumab effects on memory and regulatory T cells. Here immunoSEQ multiplex PCR was the method, and the copy in TCRdb shows in-frame clones only, minus some. The repertoire has around 100,000 clones, approximately 94% of them found once; the top ten carry 1% to 1.5%. The material sequenced was non-Treg CD4+ T cells sorted from blood. The receptor source for this set is a human donor in good health.

The chain combines TRBV19 with TRBJ1-5, with D unclear. In germline, CDR1 is LNHDA, CDR2 SQIVND (reference sequence). Trimming stripped 3 bases from V and 1 base from J, with 7 bases between. The CDR3 totals 14 residues. The CDR3 protein is CASSIIQSNQPQHF. The CDR3 bases are TGTGCCAGTAGTATTATACAGAGCAATCAGCCCCAGCATTTT. The variable domain in full, completed from reference TRBV19 and TRBJ1-5, reads DGGITQSPKYLFRKEGQNVTLSCEQNLNHDAMYWYRQDPGQGLRLIYYSQIVNDFQKGDIAEGYSVSREKKESFPLTVTSAQKNPTAFYLCASSIIQSNQPQHFGDGTRLSIL.

This chain links TRBV7-8 with TRBJ2-2; TRBD2 aligns across 10 bases. The junction had 3 bases not matched to a gene; V was cut back by 1 base and J by 1 base. The CDR3 spans 17 residues. Looked up from germline, CDR1 is SGHVS and CDR2 is FQNEAQ. This chain's CDR3 is CASSLDLAGENTGELFF. In DNA, the CDR3 is TGTGCCAGCAGCTTAGATCTAGCGGGAGAGAACACCGGGGAGCTGTTTTTT.

This rearrangement joins TRBV27 to TRBJ2-3, with D perhaps TRBD1 (5 bases). The length of the CDR3 is 17 residues. CDR1 is MNHEY, CDR2 SMNVEV, per germline (reference sequence). With 5 bases removed from V and 1 base from J, the gap between germline ends came to 19 bases. The chain's CDR3 is CASSPRAIIRGTDTQYF. As DNA, the CDR3 is TGTGCCAGCAGTCCCAGGGCGATCATAAGGGGCACAGATACGCAGTATTTT.

The CDR3 DNA reads as TGTGCCAGCAGCCCGGGAGGGGGCGCGTACGAGCAGTACTTC. This codes for CASSPGGGAYEQYF. The chain is built from TRBV11-2 and TRBJ2-7, with D maybe TRBD2 (8 bases). Germline V gene sequence: CDR1 SGHAT, CDR2 FQNNGV. The ends were cut back, 5 bases at V and 4 bases at J, with 15 bases in the middle. There are 14 residues in the CDR3.

The J gene is TRBJ1-5, the V gene TRBV18; TRBD1 is a possible D gene (5 bases). V was clipped by 5 bases and J by 4 bases, with 15 bases between them. This CDR3 has 15 residues. Germline CDR1 KGHSH, CDR2 LQKENI. For the CDR3, the DNA is TGTGCCAGCTCAGCGGGTGGGGCTACAAATCAGCCCCAGCATTTT. Translated: CASSAGGATNQPQHF. Full variable domain (outside the CDR3, taken from reference TRBV18 and TRBJ1-5): NAGVMQNPRHLVRRRGQEARLRCSPMKGHSHVYWYRQLPEEGLKFMVYLQKENIIDESGMPKERFSAEFPKEGPSILRIQQVVRGDSAAYFCASSAGGATNQPQHFGDGTRLSIL.

The chain uses TRBV19 and TRBJ1-1, with D unclear. Trimming left V 7 bases short and J 1 base short, with 13 bases between. The CDR3 spans 14 residues. Germline CDR1 and CDR2: LNHDA and SQIVND (reference sequence). In DNA, the CDR3 is TGTGCCAGTACCTATGCAATATCGAACACTGAAGCTTTCTTT. Its protein is CASTYAISNTEAFF.

CDR3 in amino acids: CASSKSTEGREGVAFYYEQYF. In DNA, the CDR3 is TGTGCCAGCAGCAAGTCGACGGAGGGGCGGGAGGGGGTGGCGTTTTACTACGAGCAGTACTTC. The V call is TRBV21-1, the J call TRBJ2-7; the D call TRBD2 from the table was never checked on the DNA. TRBV21-1 counts as a pseudogene. This CDR3 region has 21 residues.

The chain employs TRBV5-4 and TRBJ2-7, with D perhaps TRBD1 (6 bases). The CDR3 sequence is 16 residues long. Trimming shortened V by 4 bases and J by 1 base, and 18 bases separated the two germline ends. Germline values: CDR1 SGHNT, CDR2 YYREEE (reference sequence). The DNA for the CDR3 is TGTGCCAGCAGCACGCCCCAGGGGACCCGTTCCTACGAGCAGTACTTC. Translating gives CASSTPQGTRSYEQYF.

V is TRBV7-3 and J is TRBJ2-1, with a weak D call TRBD2 (6 bases). The CDR3 length is 16 residues. CDR1 and CDR2 (germline): SGHTA, FQGTGA. V lost 4 bases and J 7 bases, leaving 20 bases between the germline ends. The CDR3 loop is CASSSYGGALGNEQFF. Here the CDR3 DNA reads TGTGCCAGCAGCTCGTACGGCGGGGCCTTGGGGAATGAGCAGTTCTTC. The complete variable domain, with remaining parts taken from reference TRBV7-3 and TRBJ2-1, reads GAGVSQTPSNKVTEKGKYVELRCDPISGHTALYWYRQSLGQGPEFLIYFQGTGAADDSGLPNDRFFAVRPEGSVSTLKIQRTERGDSAVYLCASSSYGGALGNEQFFGPGTRLTVL.

This clone has just one count. The chain uses TRBV11-2 and TRBJ2-2; 8 nucleotides align to TRBD2. The J segment lost 6 bases and the V segment lost 5 bases, leaving 14 bases of the junction unmatched. This CDR3 comprises 17 residues. CDR1 is SGHAT and CDR2 is FQNNGV in the germline V gene. DNA for the CDR3: TGTGCCAGCAGCCCGGGATTGGGACTAGGGAAATCCGGGGAGCTGTTTTTT. This sequence encodes CASSPGLGLGKSGELFF.

V and J are TRBV10-1 and TRBJ2-1; TRBD2 matches 7 bases. V shed 0 bases and J 5 bases; nucleotides not matched to a gene: 7. The CDR3 is made up of 16 amino acids. CDR1 and CDR2 from the germline V gene are WNHNN and SYGVQD (reference sequence). CDR3 residues: CASSESMERDDNEQFF. The CDR3 bases are TGCGCCAGCAGTGAGTCGATGGAGCGGGACGACAATGAGCAGTTCTTC.

This chain joins TRBV6-1 and TRBJ2-3, with D uncertain. Germline CDR1 and CDR2: MNHNS and SASEGT. V lost 3 bases and J 0 bases, leaving 10 bases between the germline ends. The CDR3 is 15 amino acids. DNA of the CDR3: TGTGCCAGCAGTGAGACCCGAGGCAGCACAGATACGCAGTATTTT. Its protein product is CASSETRGSTDTQYF.